The 19 T cell receptor beta chains below all came from one sample that was sequenced in a study of shared clonotypes between healthy human individuals. Clones were sequenced by immunoSEQ multiplex PCR, and TCRdb holds only the in-frame ones, with some missing. This sample yields 2 million or so clones, of which around 95% are seen a single time; more than 0.1% belongs to the top ten. Sequenced input: naive CD4+ T cells sorted from blood. Subset: CD45RA+ positively selected. Source of these receptors: a man in his late teens or twenties in good health.

This CDR3 reads CASGLDRGNTEAFF. CDR3 coding DNA: TGCGCCAGCGGATTAGACAGGGGGAACACTGAAGCTTTCTTT. The V call is TRBV4-1, the J call TRBJ1-1; 8 bases fit TRBD1. The CDR3 is made up of 14 amino acids. CDR1 is MGHRA, CDR2 YSYEKL, per germline. Trimming removed 8 bases from V and 1 base from J; junction bases left unmatched: 6.

The chain combines TRBV6-1 with TRBJ2-3, with no clear D. Germline V gives CDR1 MNHNS, CDR2 SASEGT. The CDR3 is made up of 14 amino acids. Trimming took off 1 base at V and 2 bases at J, with 7 bases between the two ends. The CDR3 loop reads CASSEDGFTDTQYF. The DNA for the CDR3 is TGTGCCAGCAGTGAAGACGGGTTCACAGATACGCAGTATTTT.

Concerning this clone itself: Other nucleotide sequences from this sample produce the same CDR3. V gene TRBV5-1 combines with J gene TRBJ2-5; D uncertain. CDR3 length equals 11 residues. Germline loops: CDR1 SGHRS, CDR2 YFSETQ. Trimming cost V 4 bases and J 3 bases, with 4 bases left between them. As DNA, the CDR3 is TGCGCCAGCAGCCAGAAAGAGACCCAGTACTTC. This encodes CASSQKETQYF. Drawing the rest from reference TRBV5-1 and TRBJ2-5, the complete variable domain is KAGVTQTPRYLIKTRGQQVTLSCSPISGHRSVSWYQQTPGQGLQFLFEYFSETQRNKGNFPGRFSGRQFSNSRSEMNVSTLELGDSALYLCASSQKETQYFGPGTRLLVL.

Note on this clone: The sample carries other DNA sequences with the same CDR3. The V and J genes are TRBV20-1 and TRBJ2-1; D is undetermined. This CDR3 has 10 amino acids. The V gene lost 3 bases and the J gene lost 5 bases, with 2 bases spanning the gap. Germline-derived CDR1 and CDR2 are DFQATT and SNEGSKA (reference sequence). CDR3 DNA sequence: TGCAGTGCTAGGGACAATGAGCAGTTCTTC. Translation gives CSARDNEQFF.

This rearrangement joins TRBV7-2 to TRBJ2-5, with D maybe TRBD1 (5 bases). The CDR3 spans 14 residues. V dropped 2 bases and J dropped 2 bases, with 9 bases sitting between them. Per germline, CDR1 SGHTA and CDR2 FQGNSA. The CDR3 sequence is CASSLSDIQETQYF. DNA for the CDR3: TGTGCCAGCAGCTTATCGGACATACAAGAGACCCAGTACTTC.

As for this clone: Other DNA sequences in the same sample also yield this CDR3. The V call is TRBV5-1, the J call TRBJ2-1, with unresolved D. This CDR3 is 14 amino acids long. CDR1 is SGHRS and CDR2 is YFSETQ in the germline V gene. With 0 bases removed from V and 3 bases from J, the gap between germline ends came to 7 bases. CDR3 amino acids: CASSLGGLYNEQFF. CDR3 bases: TGCGCCAGCAGCTTGGGTGGGCTCTACAATGAGCAGTTCTTC.

The V call is TRBV5-1, the J call TRBJ2-3; TRBD2 agrees at 8 bases. V shed 0 bases, J shed 1 base, and the junction held 7 bases outside the gene matches. The CDR3 totals 17 residues. The germline V gene has CDR1 SGHRS and CDR2 YFSETQ. CDR3 sequence (DNA): TGCGCCAGCAGCTTGGTCAGCGGGAGTAGGGGCACAGATACGCAGTATTTT. Its translation: CASSLVSGSRGTDTQYF.

The rearrangement uses TRBV27 and TRBJ1-1, with a possible D match to TRBD1 (5 bases). The V gene lost 4 bases and the J gene lost 1 base, with 16 bases spanning the gap. CDR3 length: 16 residues. Per the germline V gene, CDR1 is MNHEY and CDR2 is SMNVEV (reference sequence). The CDR3, as DNA: TGTGCCAGCAGTTCTGGTGGTCGGCAGGGGAACACTGAAGCTTTCTTT. It specifies CASSSGGRQGNTEAFF.

In the case of this clone: The sample carries other DNA sequences with the same CDR3. This chain joins TRBV5-1 and TRBJ1-2; no clear D. The CDR3 totals 13 residues. V was shortened by 4 bases and J by 4 bases, with 11 bases between the two germline ends. The germline gives CDR1 SGHRS, CDR2 YFSETQ. CDR3 region: CASSPDRGYGYTF. In DNA, the CDR3 is TGCGCCAGCAGCCCAGACCGGGGCTATGGCTACACCTTC.

Worth noting for this clone: This sample includes further DNA sequences coding for the same CDR3. The gene calls are TRBV7-2 and TRBJ2-1; D gene ambiguous. CDR1 and CDR2 from the germline V gene are SGHTA and FQGNSA. Trimming cost V 0 bases and J 8 bases, with 2 bases left between them. The CDR3 extends over 11 amino acids. The CDR3 DNA sequence: TGTGCCAGCAGCTTAGCCGATGAGCAGTTCTTC. Translating it yields CASSLADEQFF.

The V and J genes are TRBV19 and TRBJ2-7; no firm D call. The CDR3 covers 14 residues. V gave up 5 bases and J gave up 1 base, with 12 bases separating them. CDR1 and CDR2 from the germline V gene are LNHDA and SQIVND (reference sequence). CDR3 amino acids: CASSPQLNSYEQYF. CDR3 in DNA: TGTGCCAGTAGTCCCCAACTGAATTCCTACGAGCAGTACTTC. Combining the CDR3 with reference TRBV19 and TRBJ2-7 gives the whole variable domain DGGITQSPKYLFRKEGQNVTLSCEQNLNHDAMYWYRQDPGQGLRLIYYSQIVNDFQKGDIAEGYSVSREKKESFPLTVTSAQKNPTAFYLCASSPQLNSYEQYFGPGTRLTVT.

The rearrangement links TRBV19 to TRBJ1-5; D perhaps matches TRBD1 (5 bases). In germline, CDR1 is LNHDA, CDR2 SQIVND (reference sequence). The CDR3 is 15 residues long. V was pared by 5 bases and J by 1 base, with 12 bases between. CDR3 nucleotide sequence: TGTGCCAGTAGTCCACGACAGAGAAGCAATCAGCCCCAGCATTTT. This sequence encodes CASSPRQRSNQPQHF.

The genes are TRBV25-1 and TRBJ1-3, with D possibly being TRBD1 (5 bases). Germline CDR1 and CDR2: MGHDK and SYGVNS. The CDR3 covers 16 residues. Trimming stripped 1 base from V and 4 bases from J, with 14 bases between. The CDR3 region has the DNA TGTGCCAGCAGTGAATCTAGATTGGGGCTAGGAAACACCATATATTTT. Translation gives CASSESRLGLGNTIYF.

The V and J genes are TRBV10-1 and TRBJ2-3, with 9 nucleotides matching TRBD2. Germline CDR1 and CDR2: WNHNN and SYGVQD (reference sequence). The length of the CDR3 is 16 residues. The V and J ends lost 3 bases and 5 bases, in that order; junction bases with no gene match: 9. CDR3 region: CASSENAGGPLDTQYF. The CDR3 region has the DNA TGCGCCAGCAGTGAAAATGCGGGGGGGCCATTAGATACGCAGTATTTT.

The genes are TRBV13 and TRBJ2-2; no clear D. Trimming removed 5 bases at V and 3 bases at J, with 16 bases between. Per germline, CDR1 PRHDT and CDR2 FYEKMQ (reference sequence). This CDR3 spans 16 amino acids. Written as DNA, the CDR3 is TGTGCCAGCAGCCCTCGACCTGCGGAGCACACCGGGGAGCTGTTTTTT. Its protein product is CASSPRPAEHTGELFF.

J is TRBJ2-7 and V is TRBV6-5, with D uncertain. Trimming removed 0 bases from V and 1 base from J, with 10 bases in between. Germline V gene sequence: CDR1 MNHEY, CDR2 SVGAGI. This CDR3 contains 15 residues. The CDR3 spells CASSYSTSRSYEQYF. CDR3 in DNA: TGTGCCAGCAGTTACTCGACTTCGAGGTCCTACGAGCAGTACTTC.

J is TRBJ2-4 and V is TRBV7-2, with 7 bases aligning to TRBD1. The germline V gene encodes CDR1 SGHTA and CDR2 FQGNSA. This CDR3 spans 16 amino acids. Trimming took 1 base from V and 0 from J; bases not matched to a gene: 3. CDR3 in DNA: TGTGCCAGCAGCTTAGTAAGGACAGGAGCCAAAAACATTCAGTACTTC. Translation gives CASSLVRTGAKNIQYF.

This clone was seen more than once but under ten times. At the DNA level, this CDR3 is encoded by other sequences in the same sample as well. This chain connects TRBV5-1 to TRBJ2-2; 7 nucleotides match TRBD2. Germline V gene sequence: CDR1 SGHRS, CDR2 YFSETQ. Trimming removed 1 base from V and 1 base from J; junction bases left unmatched: 1. The CDR3 is 15 residues long. The CDR3 DNA follows: TGCGCCAGCAGCTTGCCTAGCGGGAACACCGGGGAGCTGTTTTTT. Its translation is CASSLPSGNTGELFF.

This clone has only a few counts. The CDR3 sequence: CASSQPPGRRYGYTF. The CDR3 nucleotides are TGCGCCAGCAGCCAACCCCCAGGGAGGCGGTATGGCTACACCTTC. This chain connects TRBV4-1 to TRBJ1-2, with a tentative D call TRBD1 (5 bases). Trimming left V 2 bases short and J 5 bases short, with 15 bases between. The CDR3 extends over 15 amino acids. Germline V CDR1 and CDR2: MGHRA, YSYEKL.